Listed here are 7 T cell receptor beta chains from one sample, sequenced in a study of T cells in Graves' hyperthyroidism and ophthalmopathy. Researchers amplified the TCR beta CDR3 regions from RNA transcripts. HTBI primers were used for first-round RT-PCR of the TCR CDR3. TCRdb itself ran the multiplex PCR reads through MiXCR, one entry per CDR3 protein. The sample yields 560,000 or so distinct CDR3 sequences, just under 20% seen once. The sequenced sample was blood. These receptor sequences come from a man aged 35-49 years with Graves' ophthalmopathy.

The CDR3 region is CSARDTQTSGGRSEQYF. CDR3 DNA sequence: TGCAGTGCTAGAGACACCCAAACTAGCGGGGGGAGGAGCGAGCAGTACTTC. V gene TRBV20-1 combines with J gene TRBJ2-7, with 12 nucleotides matching TRBD2. V shed 0 bases and J 6 bases; nucleotides not matched to a gene: 12. CDR3 length: 17 amino acids. Germline V gene sequence: CDR1 DFQATT, CDR2 SNEGSKA (reference sequence).

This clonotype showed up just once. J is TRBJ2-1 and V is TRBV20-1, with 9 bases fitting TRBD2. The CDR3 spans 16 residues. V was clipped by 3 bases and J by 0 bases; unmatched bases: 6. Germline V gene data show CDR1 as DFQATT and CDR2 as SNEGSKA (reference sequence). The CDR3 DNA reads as TGCAGTGCTAGGTATAGCGGGGGCGGCTCCTACAATGAGCAGTTCTTC. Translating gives CSARYSGGGSYNEQFF.

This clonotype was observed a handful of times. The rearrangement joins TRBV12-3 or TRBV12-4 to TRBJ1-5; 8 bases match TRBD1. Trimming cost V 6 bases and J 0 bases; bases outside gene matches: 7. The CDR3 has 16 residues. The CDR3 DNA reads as TGTGCCAGCAGGAACGGACAGGGATTTAGCAATCAGCCCCAGCATTTT. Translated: CASRNGQGFSNQPQHF.

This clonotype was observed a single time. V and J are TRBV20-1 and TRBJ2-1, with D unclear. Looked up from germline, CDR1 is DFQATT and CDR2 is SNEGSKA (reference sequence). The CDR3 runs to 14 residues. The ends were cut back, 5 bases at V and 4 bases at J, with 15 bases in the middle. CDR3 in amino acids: CSARLLNGYNEQFF. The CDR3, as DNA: TGCAGTGCTCGACTTCTAAATGGGTACAATGAGCAGTTCTTC.

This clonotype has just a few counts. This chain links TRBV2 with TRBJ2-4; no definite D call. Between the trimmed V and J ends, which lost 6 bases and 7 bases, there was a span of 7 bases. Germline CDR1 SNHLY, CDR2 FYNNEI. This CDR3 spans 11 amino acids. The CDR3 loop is CASRTSNIQYF. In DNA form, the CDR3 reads TGTGCCAGCAGGACATCCAACATTCAGTACTTC.

The DNA of the CDR3 is TGCAGTGCTAGAGTAACAGGGGGTAGTGGGTACGAGCAGTACTTC. Translating gives CSARVTGGSGYEQYF. V gene TRBV20-1 combines with J gene TRBJ2-7; TRBD1 matches 8 bases. The CDR3 runs to 15 residues. The junction had 9 bases not matched to a gene; V was cut back by 1 base and J by 4 bases. From germline, CDR1 is DFQATT and CDR2 SNEGSKA (reference sequence).

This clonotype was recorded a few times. The CDR3 here is CSGTGGNYEQYF. CDR3 coding DNA: TGCAGCGGAACCGGGGGAAACTACGAGCAGTACTTC. This chain connects TRBV29-1 to TRBJ2-7; a possible D gene is TRBD2 (6 bases). The CDR3 loop spans 12 amino acids. The V and J ends lost 7 bases and 3 bases respectively, with 13 bases between them. CDR1 is SQVTM, CDR2 ANQGSEA, per germline.